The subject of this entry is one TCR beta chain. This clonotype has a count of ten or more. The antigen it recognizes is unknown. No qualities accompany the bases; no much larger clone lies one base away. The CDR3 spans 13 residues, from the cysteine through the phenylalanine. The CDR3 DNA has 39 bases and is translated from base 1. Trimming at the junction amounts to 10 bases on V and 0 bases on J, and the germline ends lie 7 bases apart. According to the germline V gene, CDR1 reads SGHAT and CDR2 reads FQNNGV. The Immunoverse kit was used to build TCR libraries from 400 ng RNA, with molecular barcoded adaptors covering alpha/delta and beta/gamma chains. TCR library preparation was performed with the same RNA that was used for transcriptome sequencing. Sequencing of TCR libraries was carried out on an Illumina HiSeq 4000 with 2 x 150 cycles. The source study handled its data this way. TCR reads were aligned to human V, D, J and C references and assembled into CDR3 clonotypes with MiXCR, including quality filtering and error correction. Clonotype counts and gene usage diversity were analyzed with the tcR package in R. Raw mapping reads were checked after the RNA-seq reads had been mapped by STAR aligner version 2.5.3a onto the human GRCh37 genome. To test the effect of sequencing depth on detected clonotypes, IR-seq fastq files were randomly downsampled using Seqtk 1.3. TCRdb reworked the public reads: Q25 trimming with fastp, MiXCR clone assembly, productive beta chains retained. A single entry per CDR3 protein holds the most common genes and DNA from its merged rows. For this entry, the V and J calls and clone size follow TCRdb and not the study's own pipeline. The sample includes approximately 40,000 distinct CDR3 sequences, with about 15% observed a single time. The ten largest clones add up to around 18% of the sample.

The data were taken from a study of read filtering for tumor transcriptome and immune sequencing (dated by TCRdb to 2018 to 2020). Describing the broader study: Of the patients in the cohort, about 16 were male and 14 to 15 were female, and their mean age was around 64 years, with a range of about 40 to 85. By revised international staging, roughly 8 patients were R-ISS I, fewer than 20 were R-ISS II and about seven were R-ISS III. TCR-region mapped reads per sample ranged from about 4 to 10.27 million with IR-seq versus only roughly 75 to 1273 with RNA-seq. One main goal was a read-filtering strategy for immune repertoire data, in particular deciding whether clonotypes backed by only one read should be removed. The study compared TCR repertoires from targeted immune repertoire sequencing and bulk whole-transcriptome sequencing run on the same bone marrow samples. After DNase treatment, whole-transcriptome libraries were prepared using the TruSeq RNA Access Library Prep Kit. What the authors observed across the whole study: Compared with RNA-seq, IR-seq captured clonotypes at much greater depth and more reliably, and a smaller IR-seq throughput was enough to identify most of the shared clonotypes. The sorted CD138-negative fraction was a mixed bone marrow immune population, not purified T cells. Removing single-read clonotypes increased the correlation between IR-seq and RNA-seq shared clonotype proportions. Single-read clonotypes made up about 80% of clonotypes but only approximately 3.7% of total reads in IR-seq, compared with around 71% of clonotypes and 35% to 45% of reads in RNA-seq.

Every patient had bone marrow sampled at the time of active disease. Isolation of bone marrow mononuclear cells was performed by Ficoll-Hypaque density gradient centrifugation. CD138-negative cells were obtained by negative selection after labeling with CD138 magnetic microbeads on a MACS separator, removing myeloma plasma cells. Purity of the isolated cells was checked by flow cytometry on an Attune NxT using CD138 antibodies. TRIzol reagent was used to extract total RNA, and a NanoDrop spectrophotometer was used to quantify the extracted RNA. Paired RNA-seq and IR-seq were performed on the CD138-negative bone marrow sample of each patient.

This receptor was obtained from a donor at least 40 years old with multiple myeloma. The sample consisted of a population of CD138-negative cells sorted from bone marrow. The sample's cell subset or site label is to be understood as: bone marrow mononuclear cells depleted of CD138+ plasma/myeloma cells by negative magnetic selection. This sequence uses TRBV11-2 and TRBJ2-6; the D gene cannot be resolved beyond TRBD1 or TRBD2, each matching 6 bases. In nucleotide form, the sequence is TGTGCCAAGGGGGGCTCTGGGGCCAACGTCCTGACTTTC. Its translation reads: CAKGGSGANVLTF.